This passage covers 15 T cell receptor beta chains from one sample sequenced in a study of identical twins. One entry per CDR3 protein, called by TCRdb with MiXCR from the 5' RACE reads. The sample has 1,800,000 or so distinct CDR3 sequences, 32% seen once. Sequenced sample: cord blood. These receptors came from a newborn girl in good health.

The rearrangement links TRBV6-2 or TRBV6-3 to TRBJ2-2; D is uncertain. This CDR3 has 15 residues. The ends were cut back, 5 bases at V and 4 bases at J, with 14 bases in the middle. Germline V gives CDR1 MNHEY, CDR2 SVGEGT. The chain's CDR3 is CASSQRGSPTGELFF. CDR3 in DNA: TGTGCCAGCAGTCAACGAGGCAGTCCCACCGGGGAGCTGTTTTTT.

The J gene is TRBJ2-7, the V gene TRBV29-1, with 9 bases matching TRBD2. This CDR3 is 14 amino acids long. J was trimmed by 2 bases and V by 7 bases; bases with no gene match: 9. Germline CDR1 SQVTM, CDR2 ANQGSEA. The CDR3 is CSAAGTSRPYEQYF. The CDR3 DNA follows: TGCAGCGCCGCCGGGACTAGCCGACCCTACGAGCAGTACTTC.

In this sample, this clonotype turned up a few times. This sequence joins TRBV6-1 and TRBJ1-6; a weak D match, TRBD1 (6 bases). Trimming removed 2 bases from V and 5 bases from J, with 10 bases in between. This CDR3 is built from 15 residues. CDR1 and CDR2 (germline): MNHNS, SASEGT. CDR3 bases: TGTGCCAGCAGTGAAACAGGGATTCATAATTCACCCCTCCACTTT. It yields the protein CASSETGIHNSPLHF.

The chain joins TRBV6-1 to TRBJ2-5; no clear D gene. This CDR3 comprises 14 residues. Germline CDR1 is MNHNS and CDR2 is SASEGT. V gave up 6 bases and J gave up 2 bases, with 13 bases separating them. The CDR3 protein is CASRPELVQETQYF. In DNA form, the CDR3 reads TGTGCCAGCAGACCGGAGCTAGTGCAAGAGACCCAGTACTTC.

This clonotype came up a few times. The CDR3 loop reads CASSSGTSGRALTDTQYF. The CDR3 DNA follows: TGTGCCAGCAGCTCCGGGACTAGCGGGAGGGCCTTAACAGATACGCAGTATTTT. V is TRBV7-9 and J is TRBJ2-3, with 16 positions matching TRBD2. The CDR3 contains 18 residues. Germline-derived CDR1 and CDR2 are SEHNR and FQNEAQ (reference sequence). V trimming: 4 bases; J trimming: 3 bases; junction bases outside the gene matches: 7.

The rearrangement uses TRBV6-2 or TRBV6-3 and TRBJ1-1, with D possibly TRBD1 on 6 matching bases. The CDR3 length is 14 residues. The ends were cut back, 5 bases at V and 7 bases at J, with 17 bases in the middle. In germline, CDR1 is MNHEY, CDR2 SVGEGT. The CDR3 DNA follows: TGTGCCAGCAGTGCCCTTACAGGGTATGTTGAAGCTTTCTTT. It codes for CASSALTGYVEAFF.

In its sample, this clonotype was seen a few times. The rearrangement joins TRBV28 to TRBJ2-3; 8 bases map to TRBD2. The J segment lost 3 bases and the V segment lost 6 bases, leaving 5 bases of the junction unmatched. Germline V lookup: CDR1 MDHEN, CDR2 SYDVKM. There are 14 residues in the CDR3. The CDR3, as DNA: TGTGCCAGCAGGGAAGCGGGAGAAACAGATACGCAGTATTTT. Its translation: CASREAGETDTQYF. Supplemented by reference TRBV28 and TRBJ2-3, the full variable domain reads DVKVTQSSRYLVKRTGEKVFLECVQDMDHENMFWYRQDPGLGLRLIYFSYDVKMKEKGDIPEGYSVSREKKERFSLILESASTNQTSMYLCASREAGETDTQYFGPGTRLTVL.

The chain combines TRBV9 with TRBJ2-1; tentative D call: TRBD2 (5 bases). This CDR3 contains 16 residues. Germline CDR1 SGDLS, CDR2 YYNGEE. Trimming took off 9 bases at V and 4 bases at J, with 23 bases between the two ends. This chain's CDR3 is CATQPRDSSLYNEQFF. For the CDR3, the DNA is TGTGCCACCCAACCCCGGGATAGCAGCCTTTACAATGAGCAGTTCTTC.

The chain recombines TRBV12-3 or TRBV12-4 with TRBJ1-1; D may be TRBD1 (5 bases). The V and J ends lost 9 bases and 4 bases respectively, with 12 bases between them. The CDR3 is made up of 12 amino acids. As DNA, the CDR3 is TGTGCCAGTGTGTCAGGGTTCACTGAAGCTTTCTTT. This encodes CASVSGFTEAFF.

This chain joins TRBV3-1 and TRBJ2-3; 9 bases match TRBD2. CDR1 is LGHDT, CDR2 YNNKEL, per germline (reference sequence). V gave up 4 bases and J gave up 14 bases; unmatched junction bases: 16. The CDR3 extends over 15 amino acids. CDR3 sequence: CASSRLSGSTDTSYF. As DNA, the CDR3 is TGTGCCAGCAGCCGACTTAGCGGGAGCACAGATACGTCGTATTTT.

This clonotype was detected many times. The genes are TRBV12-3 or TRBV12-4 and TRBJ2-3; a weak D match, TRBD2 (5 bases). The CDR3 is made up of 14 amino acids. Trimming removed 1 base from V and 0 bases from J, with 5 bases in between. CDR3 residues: CASSLGLSTDTQYF. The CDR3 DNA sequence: TGTGCCAGCAGTTTAGGACTAAGCACAGATACGCAGTATTTT.

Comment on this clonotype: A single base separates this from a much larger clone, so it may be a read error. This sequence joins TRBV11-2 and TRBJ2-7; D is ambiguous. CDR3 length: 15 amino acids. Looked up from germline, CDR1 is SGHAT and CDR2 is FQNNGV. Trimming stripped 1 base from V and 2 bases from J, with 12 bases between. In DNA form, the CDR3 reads TGTGCCAGCAGCTTAGTCCCGTCCTCAGCCTACGAGCAGTACTTC. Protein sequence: CASSLVPSSAYEQYF.

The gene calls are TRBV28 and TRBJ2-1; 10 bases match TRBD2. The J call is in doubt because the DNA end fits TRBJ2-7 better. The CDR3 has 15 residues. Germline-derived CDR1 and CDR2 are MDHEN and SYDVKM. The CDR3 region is CASRETSGTYNEQYF. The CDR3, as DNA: TGTGCCAGCAGAGAAACTAGCGGGACCTACAATGAGCAGTACTTC.

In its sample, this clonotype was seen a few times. Here the CDR3 reads CASSGGGAEVYNEQFF. The CDR3 DNA reads TGCGCCAGCAGCGGCGGGGGGGCCGAAGTCTACAATGAGCAGTTCTTC. The J gene is TRBJ2-1, the V gene TRBV5-1; 9 nucleotides match TRBD2. Germline trimming cut 4 bases from V and 3 bases from J; bases unmatched to any gene: 8. Germline V gene sequence: CDR1 SGHRS, CDR2 YFSETQ. This CDR3 comprises 16 residues.

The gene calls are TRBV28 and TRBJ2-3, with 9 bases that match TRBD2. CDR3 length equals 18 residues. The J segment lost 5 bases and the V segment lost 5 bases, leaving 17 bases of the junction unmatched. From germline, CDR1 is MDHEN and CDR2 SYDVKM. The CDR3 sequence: CASSLTRNGLAGVDTQYF. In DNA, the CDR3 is TGTGCCAGCAGTCTTACGCGTAATGGGTTAGCGGGAGTAGATACGCAGTATTTT.